This T cell receptor beta chain appears in the sequencing data of a study of shared T cell receptors in the human thymus. Profiled with immunoSEQ multiplex PCR; TCRdb holds only in-frame clones, not every one. Of over 650,000 clones in the sample, roughly 86% are singletons; the top ten hold 0.0094%. V lost 1 base to trimming and J lost 2 bases; unmatched junction nucleotides: 20. Germline CDR1 LGHNA, CDR2 YSLEER. The CDR3 covers 20 residues. This same sample was also part of a study on human thymus T cells.

The origin of this receptor is a boy in the first two years of life with a congenital heart defect. Sequencing was carried out using thymocytes. The rearrangement joins TRBV4-3 to TRBJ2-7; 7 bases agree with TRBD2. CDR3 in DNA: TGCGCCAGCAGCCAAGGGGAGTACGGACTAGGCCTCCTAGACCCCTACGAGCAGTACTTC. Protein: CASSQGEYGLGLLDPYEQYF.